This TCR beta chain was recovered during a study of blood T cells in healthy people across ages. The use of a sample-barcoded 5' primer and a J-beta primer mix characterized a second PCR of roughly 7 to 11 cycles. TCRdb passed the 5' RACE reads through MiXCR, listing each CDR3 protein once. The sample yields 850,000 to 1,100,000 distinct CDR3 sequences, 35% to 40% seen once. Sequencing used blood. The source is a man aged 18-30 years in good health.

The DNA of the CDR3 is TGTGCCTGGAGACCTCCAGGGGGCACCTCACCCCTCCACTTT. This encodes CAWRPPGGTSPLHF. The chain links TRBV30 to TRBJ1-6; TRBD1 matches at 8 bases. This CDR3 comprises 14 residues. The germline V gene has CDR1 GTSNPN and CDR2 SVGIG (reference sequence). With V trimmed by 3 bases and J by 10 bases, 8 bases remained unmatched.